Listed here are 11 T cell receptor beta chains from one sample, sequenced in a study of human T cells and chemical hapten exposure (dated by TCRdb to 2020 to 2023). During library preparation, unique molecular identifiers were attached to individual cDNA molecules so that TCRs could be counted quantitatively and reproducibly. The public reads were quality trimmed at Q25 with fastp and then assembled into clones with MiXCR by TCRdb, keeping productive beta chains. Rows are unified per CDR3 protein, each entry keeping the most common DNA and genes. The sample table lists about 120,000 distinct CDR3 sequences, over 7% of them with a count of one. The ten top clones hold roughly 1.3% of the sample. Unfractionated whole blood was collected in Tempus Blood RNA tubes, and total RNA was extracted from that blood. What was sequenced was whole blood. Receptors were obtained from a human donor in good health. Some clones in this sample may be carry-over from other donors' samples. Donor details come from another sample of the same person, matched by shared clones.

This chain uses TRBV18 with TRBJ2-5; D not certain. The CDR3 covers 14 residues. The V gene's germline CDR1 is KGHSH and CDR2 LQKENI. V was cut by 0 bases and J by 5 bases, with 10 bases left in between. The CDR3 here is CASSPPGSSETQYF. Written as DNA, the CDR3 is TGTGCCAGCTCACCACCAGGTTCATCTGAGACCCAGTACTTC.

In this sample, this clonotype turned up many times. V usage is TRBV5-1 and J usage is TRBJ2-7; 9 nucleotides align to TRBD1. There are 14 residues in the CDR3. J was trimmed by 3 bases and V by 3 bases; bases with no gene match: 4. The germline V gene has CDR1 SGHRS and CDR2 YFSETQ. CDR3 DNA sequence: TGCGCCAGCAGCTGGGGACAGGGAAACTACGAGCAGTACTTC. This codes for CASSWGQGNYEQYF.

The rearrangement joins TRBV18 to TRBJ1-5, with TRBD1 matching 7 bases. The CDR3 length is 17 residues. The V segment lost 4 bases and the J segment 2 bases; nucleotides outside the gene matches: 11. Germline V gene data show CDR1 as KGHSH and CDR2 as LQKENI. The CDR3 sequence: CASSRTKDRAGNQPQHF. CDR3 DNA: TGTGCCAGCTCACGCACCAAAGACAGGGCAGGCAATCAGCCCCAGCATTTT. The full variable domain, its missing parts supplied by reference TRBV18 and TRBJ1-5, is NAGVMQNPRHLVRRRGQEARLRCSPMKGHSHVYWYRQLPEEGLKFMVYLQKENIIDESGMPKERFSAEFPKEGPSILRIQQVVRGDSAAYFCASSRTKDRAGNQPQHFGDGTRLSIL.

The chain carries TRBV5-6 and TRBJ2-1; D gene ambiguous. CDR1 and CDR2 (germline): SGHDT, YYEEEE. V was clipped by 4 bases and J by 10 bases, with 12 bases between them. The CDR3 spans 12 residues. The CDR3 DNA reads TGTGCCAGCAGCATAGACGCGTCGGAGCAGTTCTTC. Translation gives CASSIDASEQFF.

The genes are TRBV7-6 and TRBJ2-3; 9 bases match TRBD1. V dropped 4 bases and J dropped 5; count of bases not matched to a gene: 7. The CDR3 is 15 residues long. Germline V CDR1 and CDR2: SGHVS, FNYEAQ. CDR3 coding DNA: TGTGCCAGCAGCTCATCACAGGGGGCTAGAGATACGCAGTATTTT. It yields the protein CASSSSQGARDTQYF.

The rearrangement uses TRBV20-1 and TRBJ2-3, with D possibly being TRBD1 (6 bases). Germline V gives CDR1 DFQATT, CDR2 SNEGSKA (reference sequence). The CDR3 runs to 15 residues. Trimming stripped 6 bases from V and 6 bases from J, with 22 bases between. CDR3: CSAREGVQRRDTQYF. CDR3 bases: TGCAGTGCCCGAGAGGGGGTCCAGCGCCGTGATACGCAGTATTTT.

This clonotype was observed a few times. The chain recombines TRBV10-3 with TRBJ1-5, with 9 bases aligning to TRBD1. There are 17 residues in the CDR3. Trimming took 10 bases from V and 0 from J; bases not matched to a gene: 13. CDR1 and CDR2 (germline): ENHRY, SYGVKD. As DNA, the CDR3 is TGTGCCACCACCCCAACAGGGGGCCCTTATAGCAATCAGCCCCAGCATTTT. Its protein is CATTPTGGPYSNQPQHF.

The chain links TRBV11-2 to TRBJ2-1; maybe TRBD1 (6 bases). The CDR3 sequence is 14 residues long. Germline assignment: CDR1 SGHAT and CDR2 FQNNGV. V shed 5 bases and J shed 3 bases, with 11 bases lying between them. CDR3: CASSLWDIYNEQFF. As DNA, the CDR3 is TGTGCCAGCAGCCTATGGGACATCTACAATGAGCAGTTCTTC. Together with reference TRBV11-2 and TRBJ2-1, the CDR3 gives the full variable domain: EAGVAQSPRYKIIEKRQSVAFWCNPISGHATLYWYQQILGQGPKLLIQFQNNGVVDDSQLPKDRFSAERLKGVDSTLKIQPAKLEDSAVYLCASSLWDIYNEQFFGPGTRLTVL.

V and J are TRBV7-9 and TRBJ2-3, with a tentative D call TRBD2 (6 bases). This CDR3 contains 15 residues. Germline V gene data show CDR1 as SEHNR and CDR2 as FQNEAQ (reference sequence). Trimming shortened V by 2 bases and J by 2 bases, and 11 bases separated the two germline ends. The CDR3 bases are TGTGCCAGCAGCTTACCGGGACTTACCACAGATACGCAGTATTTT. This encodes CASSLPGLTTDTQYF.

V usage is TRBV29-1 and J usage is TRBJ2-6, with no clear D. Trimming shortened V by 2 bases and J by 2 bases, and 7 bases separated the two germline ends. CDR1 and CDR2 (germline): SQVTM, ANQGSEA. The length of the CDR3 is 14 residues. CDR3 coding DNA: TGCAGCGTTGAACAGTCGACTGGGGCCAACGTCCTGACTTTC. Translation: CSVEQSTGANVLTF.

This clonotype came up a few times. The chain combines TRBV20-1 with TRBJ2-3; TRBD2 aligns across 10 bases. The CDR3 loop spans 18 amino acids. Trimming cost V 0 bases and J 2 bases; bases outside gene matches: 11. CDR1 is DFQATT and CDR2 is SNEGSKA in the germline V gene (reference sequence). This CDR3 reads CSARDLTSGATPTDTQYF. As DNA, the CDR3 is TGCAGTGCTAGAGATCTTACTAGCGGGGCTACCCCCACAGATACGCAGTATTTT.